This T cell receptor beta chain emerged from a study of OX40 agonist ivuxolimab in advanced cancers. Germline lookup yields CDR1 SGHNT and CDR2 YENEEA. The CDR3 runs 14 residues. V lost 5 bases and J lost 0, with 10 bases in between. In regard to this clone: The antigen remains undetermined.

The study's findings and limits: The authors also found low normalized T-cell clonal expansion in some nonresponders.

The table came from immunoSEQ multiplex PCR; TCRdb's copy has only in-frame clones and leaves some out. The sample has roughly 60,000 clones; about 85% are singletons. This specimen was CD4+ or CD8+ T cells sorted from blood, taken in a trial of the OX40 agonist ivuxolimab. The clonotype originates from an adult with an advanced solid tumor such as melanoma, head and neck, liver or kidney cancer. The chain links TRBV11-3 to TRBJ1-2, with D possibly matching TRBD1 (5 bases). CDR3 sequence reads: CASSQGTTNYGYTF. The CDR3 DNA reads TGTGCCAGCAGCCAGGGCACTACTAACTATGGCTACACCTTC. The full variable domain, rest sourced from reference TRBV11-3 and TRBJ1-2, is EAGVVQSPRYKIIEKKQPVAFWCNPISGHNTLYWYLQNLGQGPELLIRYENEEAVDDSQLPKDRFSAERLKGVDSTLKIQPAELGDSAVYLCASSQGTTNYGYTFGSGTRLTVV.